The 14 T cell receptor beta chains below all came from one sample that was sequenced in a study of shared clonotypes between healthy human individuals. Sequencing used immunoSEQ multiplex PCR; TCRdb keeps in-frame clones, though not all of them. The sample contains 550,000 to 800,000 clones, roughly 70% of which appear only once. The sequenced material came from memory CD4+ T cells sorted from blood. Subset here: CD45RA-negative fraction. These receptor sequences come from a woman aged 25 to 39 in good health.

The genes are TRBV2 and TRBJ2-1; the match to TRBD2 covers 12 bases. The CDR3 is made up of 17 amino acids. The trim removed 6 bases at V and 5 bases at J, leaving 11 bases unmatched. Germline CDR1 reads SNHLY; CDR2 reads FYNNEI. The CDR3 DNA follows: TGTGCCAGCAGCCCAAGACTAGCGGGAGATTTCCACAATGAGCAGTTCTTC. Protein: CASSPRLAGDFHNEQFF.

This chain links TRBV7-2 with TRBJ2-5; the match to TRBD2 covers 9 bases. The germline gives CDR1 SGHTA, CDR2 FQGNSA. The CDR3 is 15 residues long. The trim removed 1 base at V and 4 bases at J, leaving 4 bases unmatched. Here the CDR3 reads CASSLGLLAGETQYF. The CDR3 region has the DNA TGTGCCAGCAGCTTAGGTTTACTAGCGGGAGAGACCCAGTACTTC.

The chain has TRBV21-1 and TRBJ1-5. TRBV21-1 is given as a pseudogene. CDR3 length: 14 residues. The CDR3 region is CASSKSSFNQPQHF. The CDR3 coding sequence is TGTGCCAGCAGCAAAAGTAGCTTTAATCAGCCCCAGCATTTT.

This clone was counted many times. Other DNA sequences in the sample encode the same CDR3. The rearrangement joins TRBV5-1 to TRBJ1-1, with TRBD1 matching 9 bases. Germline CDR1 SGHRS, CDR2 YFSETQ. This CDR3 spans 14 amino acids. After removal of 4 bases from V and 6 bases from J, the junction contained 7 bases not matched to a gene. CDR3 DNA sequence: TGCGCCAGCAGCGGCGACAGGGGGTGGGCTGAAGCTTTCTTT. Amino acids: CASSGDRGWAEAFF. Using reference TRBV5-1 and TRBJ1-1 for the parts outside the CDR3, the full variable domain is KAGVTQTPRYLIKTRGQQVTLSCSPISGHRSVSWYQQTPGQGLQFLFEYFSETQRNKGNFPGRFSGRQFSNSRSEMNVSTLELGDSALYLCASSGDRGWAEAFFGQGTRLTVV.

The chain uses TRBV5-1 and TRBJ1-1; the D gene is possibly TRBD1 (6 bases). The germline V gene has CDR1 SGHRS and CDR2 YFSETQ. This CDR3 has 15 residues. The V end lost 0 bases, the J end lost 3 bases, and 12 bases lay between the germline ends. CDR3 in DNA: TGCGCCAGCAGCTTGGTGATGGGGGCAGACACTGAAGCTTTCTTT. This encodes CASSLVMGADTEAFF.

The chain combines TRBV28 with TRBJ1-4; D remains unclear. Trimming left V 3 bases short and J 3 bases short, with 11 bases between. The CDR3 contains 15 residues. CDR1 and CDR2 (germline): MDHEN, SYDVKM. The CDR3 DNA follows: TGTGCCAGCAGTTTTAAGGCAGGCCCTAATGAAAAACTGTTTTTT. Translation gives CASSFKAGPNEKLFF.

The chain combines TRBV7-9 with TRBJ2-7, with D possibly matching TRBD2 (5 bases). This CDR3 comprises 14 residues. Trimming removed 6 bases from V and 3 bases from J, with 15 bases in between. CDR1 SEHNR and CDR2 FQNEAQ come from the germline V gene (reference sequence). CDR3 DNA sequence: TGTGCCAGCAGTCAAGCGGTGGACCGCTACGAGCAGTACTTC. Translating gives CASSQAVDRYEQYF.

This chain connects TRBV18 to TRBJ1-1, with D hard to call. This CDR3 is built from 14 residues. Trimming cost V 0 bases and J 2 bases, with 7 bases left between them. Germline-derived CDR1 and CDR2 are KGHSH and LQKENI. The CDR3 sequence is CASSPPSSNTEAFF. The CDR3 DNA follows: TGTGCCAGCTCACCACCGAGCAGCAACACTGAAGCTTTCTTT.

The chain employs TRBV6-1 and TRBJ1-5; D possibly corresponds to TRBD1 (5 bases). CDR1 is MNHNS and CDR2 is SASEGT in the germline V gene. V gave up 6 bases and J gave up 6 bases, with 12 bases separating them. The CDR3 sequence is 13 residues long. This CDR3 reads CASRGPLSQPQHF. The CDR3 region has the DNA TGTGCCAGCAGGGGGCCGCTGTCTCAGCCCCAGCATTTT.

This clone was recorded at least ten times. The chain combines TRBV5-1 with TRBJ1-2, with 7 bases identical to TRBD1. Germline values: CDR1 SGHRS, CDR2 YFSETQ. The CDR3 is 15 residues long. V was clipped by 4 bases and J by 4 bases; unmatched bases: 10. CDR3 in DNA: TGCGCCAGCAGCCCAGACAGGCAGGGGGGCTATGGCTACACCTTC. Protein: CASSPDRQGGYGYTF.

CDR3 in amino acids: CASSLLVLQETQYF. In DNA, the CDR3 is TGTGCCAGCAGCTTATTAGTACTACAAGAGACCCAGTACTTC. V is TRBV7-2 and J is TRBJ2-5; no firm D call. CDR3 length equals 14 residues. V lost 2 bases and J lost 2, with 9 bases in between. The germline V gene has CDR1 SGHTA and CDR2 FQGNSA.

CDR3 in DNA: TGTGCCAGCAGCTTAGTTGCGAGGACGAACACTGAAGCTTTCTTT. This gives the protein CASSLVARTNTEAFF. V and J are TRBV11-1 and TRBJ1-1; D unresolved. In germline, CDR1 is SGHAT, CDR2 FQDESV (reference sequence). Trimming shortened V by 1 base and J by 1 base, and 10 bases separated the two germline ends. This CDR3 comprises 15 residues.

A word on this clone: Within the sample, other DNA sequences also encode this same CDR3. The chain uses TRBV5-1 and TRBJ2-1; D not resolved. Germline V gives CDR1 SGHRS, CDR2 YFSETQ. This CDR3 contains 15 residues. V was pared by 0 bases and J by 3 bases, with 10 bases between. The CDR3, as DNA: TGCGCCAGCAGCTTGGCAAGCGCTAACTACAATGAGCAGTTCTTC. Translation gives CASSLASANYNEQFF.

This clone was detected a few times. The chain links TRBV4-1 to TRBJ1-1; 12 positions agree with TRBD1. The CDR3 loop spans 18 amino acids. J gave up 3 bases and V 0 bases, and 8 bases lay outside the gene matches. The germline CDR1 and CDR2 sequences are MGHRA and YSYEKL. The CDR3, as DNA: TGCGCCAGCAGCCAAGATGGGACAGGGGGCGAGGGGGACACTGAAGCTTTCTTT. Translation: CASSQDGTGGEGDTEAFF.